These T cell receptor beta chains were read from a single sample in a study of T cells in Graves' hyperthyroidism and ophthalmopathy. TCRdb fed the multiplex PCR reads into MiXCR, producing one record per CDR3 protein. The data contain a few hundred thousand distinct CDR3 sequences, nearly 15% of them singletons. Sequencing used blood. These receptors were collected from a woman between 45 and 65 years old with Graves' hyperthyroidism that later progressed to Graves' ophthalmopathy. Both conserved end residues are part of each CDR3. A D gene is named only where the DNA matches it firmly. Clone size is stated in some rows and not others, as once, few, many or a class when expanded.

abundance: many
d_gene: TRBD2
v_gene: TRBV28
j_gene: TRBJ2-7
CDR3nt: TGTGCCAGCGGGAGCGGGAGCTCCTACGAGCAGTACTTC
CDR3aa: CASGSGSSYEQYF

abundance: few
d_gene: TRBD2
v_gene: TRBV20-1
j_gene: TRBJ2-3
CDR3nt: TGCAGTGCTAGATCGAGCGGGGGGGGGGGCACAGATACGCAGTATTTT
CDR3aa: CSARSSGGGGTDTQYF

abundance: many
d_gene: -
v_gene: TRBV18
j_gene: TRBJ1-2
CDR3nt: TGTGCCAGCTCCCCTCTGGAAGGCTACACCTTC
CDR3aa: CASSPLEGYTF

abundance: -
d_gene: TRBD1
v_gene: TRBV28
j_gene: TRBJ1-4
CDR3nt: TGTGCCAGCAGCAGTCGACAGGGGGCGTGGGAAAAACTGTTTTTT
CDR3aa: CASSSRQGAWEKLFF

abundance: many
d_gene: -
v_gene: TRBV3-1
j_gene: TRBJ1-6
CDR3nt: TGTGCCAGCAGGGGCGTGGGGAATTCACCCCTCCACTTT
CDR3aa: CASRGVGNSPLHF

abundance: many
d_gene: -
v_gene: TRBV6-1
j_gene: TRBJ2-1
CDR3nt: TGTGCCAGCACCCCGGCATGGTCCCATGAGCAGTTCTTC
CDR3aa: CASTPAWSHEQFF

abundance: many
d_gene: TRBD1
v_gene: TRBV7-9
j_gene: TRBJ2-5
CDR3nt: TGTGCCAGCAGCTTACGACGGACAGGCGAGGGGCAAGAGACCCAGTACTTC
CDR3aa: CASSLRRTGEGQETQYF

abundance: many
d_gene: TRBD2
v_gene: TRBV10-3
j_gene: TRBJ2-3
CDR3nt: TGTGCCGCAAAACCCGGGACTAGTCCTACAGATACGCAGTATTTT
CDR3aa: CAAKPGTSPTDTQYF

abundance: many
d_gene: -
v_gene: TRBV29-1
j_gene: TRBJ2-3
CDR3nt: TGCAGCGTTCAATCGCGGACACCAAAATTCACAGATACGCAGTATTTT
CDR3aa: CSVQSRTPKFTDTQYF

abundance: -
d_gene: -
v_gene: TRBV28
j_gene: TRBJ1-6
CDR3nt: TGTGCCAGCCAGACAGACCAGAATTCACCCCTCCACTTT
CDR3aa: CASQTDQNSPLHF

abundance: -
d_gene: -
v_gene: TRBV25-1
j_gene: TRBJ2-2
CDR3nt: TGTGCCAGCAGTGGCGATCCGGAGCTGTTTTTT
CDR3aa: CASSGDPELFF

abundance: many
d_gene: TRBD2
v_gene: TRBV5-5
j_gene: TRBJ2-1
CDR3nt: TGTGCCAGCAGCTTGGAGGGACTAGCGATTCCTGAGCAGTTCTTC
CDR3aa: CASSLEGLAIPEQFF

abundance: many
d_gene: TRBD2
v_gene: TRBV28
j_gene: TRBJ2-2
CDR3nt: TGTGCCAGCAGTTACGGGACTAGCGGCACCGGGGAGCTGTTTTTT
CDR3aa: CASSYGTSGTGELFF